The T cell receptor (beta chain) under discussion was sequenced for a study of OX40 agonist ivuxolimab in advanced cancers. Context from the whole study: The costimulatory receptor OX40 (CD134) was targeted by ivuxolimab, a fully human IgG2 agonistic monoclonal antibody. In the dose-escalation cohort, 82.7% of patients were male, and the mean age was approximately 60 years, with a range of roughly 20 to 80. Of the roughly 52 dose-escalation patients, hepatocellular carcinoma was present in around 19, melanoma in around 15, renal cell carcinoma in 9 and head and neck cancer in 9. Patients were allowed to have had prior anti-PD-1, anti-PD-L1 or anti-CTLA-4 therapy, and approximately 40% of the dose-escalation patients had previously received checkpoint inhibitors. The purpose of peripheral TCRbeta sequencing was to test whether ivuxolimab changed TCR sequence diversity and led to clonal T-cell expansion. Intravenous ivuxolimab was administered to patients every 2 weeks at six dose levels: 0.01, 0.1, 0.3, 1.5, 3 and 10 mg/kg. Partial responses were achieved by three dose-escalation patients, of whom one had hepatocellular carcinoma and two had cutaneous melanoma. The paper reports the monotherapy dose-escalation portion (N = 52 patients) of the phase I ivuxolimab trial. The study at large found these results: After ivuxolimab, more expanded clones were found on average in CD8+ T cells than in CD4+ T cells. The antigen specificity of the clonally expanded peripheral T cells was not determined. In partial responders in the 0.1-3.0 mg/kg groups, normalized peripheral clonal expansion was found to be among the lowest, especially among CD8+ T cells. At doses from 0.1 to 3.0 mg/kg, clonal expansion was seen in both CD4+ and CD8+ blood T cells between baseline and week 6. Low levels of normalized T-cell clonal expansion were also seen in some patients who did not respond.

The trial excluded patients who had a history of autoimmune disease or were on systemic immunosuppression. Peripheral blood for TCR sequencing was collected from all dose cohorts at baseline, on cycle 4 day 1, and on cycle 7 day 1. Samples came from an open-label, multicenter, first-in-human phase I dose-escalation trial of ivuxolimab. Adults with locally advanced or metastatic melanoma, renal cell, hepatocellular, or head and neck squamous cell carcinoma were enrolled in the trial. Before TCR sequencing, CD4+ T cells and CD8+ T cells were sorted from peripheral blood as separate populations. For sequencing of the TCRbeta CDR3 region, genomic DNA was extracted from the sorted cells. The immunoSEQ Assay was used to sequence the TCRbeta CDR3 regions. TCRdb took over this immuneACCESS table, retaining in-frame rearrangements with V and J assigned. Such tables are incomplete; in checked studies, under half of the missing clones stem from an unresolved V gene, and the remainder is unexplained. This sample comprises some 70,000 clones, roughly four fifths of them detected only once. The top ten clonotypes cover roughly 2.4% of the sample.

With regard to this clone: No antigen is known for it. It has no much larger one-base neighbor in the sample; base qualities were not kept.

The germline V gene supplies CDR1 MGHRA and CDR2 YSYEKL. V loses 0 bases, J loses 2 bases, and the germline ends lie 11 bases apart. The CDR3 covers 15 residues, taking in both the cysteine and the phenylalanine. The only DNA kept is the CDR3, 45 bases in frame from the first base. The sequence joins TRBV4-1 to TRBJ2-7; TRBD1 is a weak D gene call, 5 bases matching. The TCR was taken from an adult with an advanced solid tumor such as melanoma, head and neck, liver or kidney cancer. The sequenced sample was CD4+ or CD8+ T cells sorted from blood, obtained in a trial of the OX40 agonist ivuxolimab. At the DNA level, the sequence is TGCGCCAGCAGCCAAGAAAGTCAGGGAACCTACGAGCAGTACTTC. Translated, this is CASSQESQGTYEQYF.